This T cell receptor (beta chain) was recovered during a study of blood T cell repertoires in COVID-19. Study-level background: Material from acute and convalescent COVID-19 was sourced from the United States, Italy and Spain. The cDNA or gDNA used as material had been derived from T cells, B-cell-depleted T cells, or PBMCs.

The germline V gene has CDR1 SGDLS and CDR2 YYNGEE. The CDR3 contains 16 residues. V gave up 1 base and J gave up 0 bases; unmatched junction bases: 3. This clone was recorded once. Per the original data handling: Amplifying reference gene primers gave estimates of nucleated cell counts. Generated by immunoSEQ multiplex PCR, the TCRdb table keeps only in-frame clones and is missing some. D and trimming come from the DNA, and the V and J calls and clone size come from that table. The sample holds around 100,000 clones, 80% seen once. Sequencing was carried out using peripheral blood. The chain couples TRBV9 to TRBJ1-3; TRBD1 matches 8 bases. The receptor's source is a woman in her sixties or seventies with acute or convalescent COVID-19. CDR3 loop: CASSVMDRVSGNTIYF. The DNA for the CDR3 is TGTGCCAGCAGCGTAATGGACAGGGTCTCTGGAAACACCATATATTTT.